This T cell receptor beta chain was recovered during a study of T cells in Graves' hyperthyroidism and ophthalmopathy. The V gene lost 1 base and the J gene lost 2 bases, with 10 bases spanning the gap. CDR1 SQVTM and CDR2 ANQGSEA come from the germline V gene. CDR3 size: 14 residues. RNA transcripts gave rise to amplified TCR beta CDR3 regions. First-round RT-PCR of the TCR CDR3 relied on the HTBI primer set. TCRdb processed the multiplex PCR reads anew with MiXCR; each CDR3 protein has one entry. Counted here are approximately 720,000 distinct CDR3 sequences, over 15% occurring once; the ten biggest clones make up 16%. Study observations and caveats: Blood samples included most of the expanded thyroid clonotypes exceeding 0.001.

With regard to this clonotype: No antigen is known for it.

The chain is built from TRBV29-1 and TRBJ2-3; tentative D call: TRBD1 (5 bases). The sequenced sample consisted of blood. This receptor was obtained from a woman aged 50 to 60 with Graves' hyperthyroidism that later progressed to Graves' ophthalmopathy. CDR3 DNA sequence: TGCAGCGTTGAAGGACAGATAAACACAGATACGCAGTATTTT. Translated: CSVEGQINTDTQYF.